A selection of T cell receptor beta chains follows, all from one sample in a study of shared clonotypes between healthy human individuals. Produced via immunoSEQ multiplex PCR; TCRdb's table is partial and in-frame only. This table has around 2,000,000 clones, about 95% appearing once. Sequences were obtained from naive CD8+ T cells sorted from blood. The source of these receptors is a man aged 18 to 30 in good health. CDR3s include the opening cysteine and the closing phenylalanine or tryptophan. Each record gives: D gene, J gene, V gene, clone size, CDR3 DNA, CDR3 protein. D genes are given only for firm matches. Rows may omit the clone size; those that give it use once, few, many or a size class.

TRBD2,TRBJ2-1,TRBV7-8,-,TGTGCCAGCAGCTTAGCGGCCGGGGGGTACAATGAGCAGTTCTTC,CASSLAAGGYNEQFF
TRBD2,TRBJ2-7,TRBV27,-,TGTGCCAGCAGTCGTCCGGGGGGCGAGCAGTACTTC,CASSRPGGEQYF
-,TRBJ2-3,TRBV9,-,TGTGCCAGCAGAGGGTTAGGCACAGATACGCAGTATTTT,CASRGLGTDTQYF
TRBD2,TRBJ2-1,TRBV27,-,TGTGCCAGCAGTTTCGGCGGGGGTCGCTCCTACAATGAGCAGTTCTTC,CASSFGGGRSYNEQFF
-,TRBJ2-7,TRBV7-9,-,TGTGCCAGCAGCCTCGGAATGGAGAGCCACGAGCAGTACTTC,CASSLGMESHEQYF
-,TRBJ1-1,TRBV11-2,-,TGTGCCAGCAGTCCAGCGGGATCAGGGGAGATGAACACTGAAGCTTTCTTT,CASSPAGSGEMNTEAFF
TRBD1,TRBJ1-4,TRBV7-9,-,TGTGCCAGCAGCTTGGGTGGAGGGGGCGTAAATGAAAAACTGTTTTTT,CASSLGGGGVNEKLFF
-,TRBJ1-6,TRBV2,few,TGTGCCAGCAGTGGACAGGTCCCTAATTCACCCCTCCACTTT,CASSGQVPNSPLHF
TRBD2,TRBJ2-7,TRBV9,-,TGTGCCAGCAGCTCCCGGGGAGGGGATGAGCAGTACTTC,CASSSRGGDEQYF
TRBD1,TRBJ1-6,TRBV27,-,TGTGCCAGCAGTTCTCCAGGGGGGTATAATTCACCCCTCCACTTT,CASSSPGGYNSPLHF
TRBD1,TRBJ1-1,TRBV27,-,TGTGCCAGCAGTCTCGGACAGGACAACACTGAAGCTTTCTTT,CASSLGQDNTEAFF
-,TRBJ2-7,TRBV9,-,TGTGCCAGCAGCCCCAATGGGGACACCTACGAGCAGTACTTC,CASSPNGDTYEQYF
-,TRBJ2-7,TRBV27,-,TGTGCCAGCAGTCTCCGGGGTTCCTACGAGCAGTACTTC,CASSLRGSYEQYF
-,TRBJ1-1,TRBV6-1,-,TGTGCCAGCAGTCCACTTTACACTGAAGCTTTCTTT,CASSPLYTEAFF
-,TRBJ2-1,TRBV30,-,TGTGCCTGGAGTGTAGAACAGGCCCATGAGCAGTTCTTC,CAWSVEQAHEQFF
-,TRBJ1-1,TRBV29-1,once,TGCAGCGGCCGGTGGGCGAACACTGAAGCTTTCTTT,CSGRWANTEAFF
-,TRBJ1-1,TRBV4-1,-,TGCGCCAGCAGCCAGGGACGGGTGAACACTGAAGCTTTCTTT,CASSQGRVNTEAFF
TRBD2,TRBJ2-3,TRBV15,-,TGTGCCACCAAGGCTAGCGGGACTACATATACGCAGTATTTT,CATKASGTTYTQYF
-,TRBJ2-7,TRBV11-2,-,TGTGCCAGCAGCTCCTCCTTAGGAGAGCAGTACTTC,CASSSSLGEQYF
-,TRBJ2-2,TRBV5-4,-,TGTGCCAGCAGCTTGGTGTGGGAGACGAACACCGGGGAGCTGTTTTTT,CASSLVWETNTGELFF
TRBD1,TRBJ2-7,TRBV29-1,-,TGCAGCGTTGAAACCCGACAGGGGGGCTACGAGCAGTACTTC,CSVETRQGGYEQYF
-,TRBJ2-3,TRBV15,-,TGTGCCACCAGCAGAGAAGGCGAAGATACGCAGTATTTT,CATSREGEDTQYF
TRBD1,TRBJ2-1,TRBV13,-,TGTGCCAGCAGCTTAGAGCGACAGGGGGTTTACAATGAGCAGTTCTTC,CASSLERQGVYNEQFF
-,TRBJ2-5,TRBV2,-,TGTGCCAGCAATCCCGTCGGGAGTGGTGAGACCCAGTACTTC,CASNPVGSGETQYF
-,TRBJ2-5,TRBV30,-,TGTGCCTGGACTACCGGGGCAGGGGAGGAGACCCAGTACTTC,CAWTTGAGEETQYF
-,TRBJ1-2,TRBV6-5,-,TGTGCCAGCAGTTTGATTGGCGGGAACTATGGCTACACCTTC,CASSLIGGNYGYTF
-,TRBJ1-2,TRBV4-1,-,TGCGCCAGCAGCCCCGTAATAGGGCAGGACTATGGCTACACCTTC,CASSPVIGQDYGYTF
-,TRBJ1-2,TRBV30,-,TGTGCCTGGAGTGTCGACTTTGGCCATGGCTACACCTTC,CAWSVDFGHGYTF
TRBD1,TRBJ2-5,TRBV29-1,once,TGCAGCGCCCGGCCCGACAGGGGGCGCGTGGAGACCCAGTACTTC,CSARPDRGRVETQYF
TRBD2,TRBJ2-3,TRBV9,-,TGTGCCAGCAGCCCGGGGACTAGCGGGGCAGATACGCAGTATTTT,CASSPGTSGADTQYF
TRBD1,TRBJ2-3,TRBV9,-,TGTGCCAGCAGTGGACAGGGGGGCATAAGCACAGATACGCAGTATTTT,CASSGQGGISTDTQYF
TRBD2,TRBJ2-1,TRBV27,-,TGTGCCAGCAGTTTATCGATCGAACTAGCGCCAACATGGGATGAGCAGTTCTTC,CASSLSIELAPTWDEQFF
TRBD2,TRBJ2-5,TRBV11-2,-,TGTGCCAGCAGCTGGGGGACTATAGATTTGGAGACCCAGTACTTC,CASSWGTIDLETQYF
-,TRBJ1-2,TRBV5-4,-,TGTGCCAGCAGCTTCAGGACCGTTAACTATGGCTACACCTTC,CASSFRTVNYGYTF
TRBD2,TRBJ2-1,TRBV29-1,-,TGCAGCGTTTTCGGAGCGGGAGGGCGGGATGAGCAGTTCTTC,CSVFGAGGRDEQFF
-,TRBJ2-5,TRBV6-1,-,TGTGCCAGCAGTGAAGTGATCTCCGCGTTATTAGAGACCCAGTACTTC,CASSEVISALLETQYF
-,TRBJ2-7,TRBV4-1,-,TGCGCCAGCAGCCAAGAGGGGCTACACGACGAGCAGTACTTC,CASSQEGLHDEQYF
-,TRBJ2-1,TRBV6-1,once,TGTGCCAGCAGTGAAGCGGAAAGACCCCGGAAGTACAATGAGCAGTTCTTC,CASSEAERPRKYNEQFF
-,TRBJ1-1,TRBV27,-,TGTGCCAGCAGTTTGGGCTCGGACACTGAAGCTTTCTTT,CASSLGSDTEAFF
TRBD1,TRBJ2-1,TRBV4-1,-,TGCGCCAGCAGCCAAGGACCCGGAGACAGGGACGTATTTGAGCAGTTCTTC,CASSQGPGDRDVFEQFF
-,TRBJ2-7,TRBV7-2,-,TGTGCCAGCAGCTTTGCAGGGTCCCAATACGAGCAGTACTTC,CASSFAGSQYEQYF
-,TRBJ2-1,TRBV10-2,-,TGCGCCAGCAGTGACGGACGCAGCTCCTACAATGAGCAGTTCTTC,CASSDGRSSYNEQFF
TRBD2,TRBJ2-3,TRBV9,-,TGTGCCAGCAGCGTAGCGGCGGGAGGGCCCGCAGATACGCAGTATTTT,CASSVAAGGPADTQYF